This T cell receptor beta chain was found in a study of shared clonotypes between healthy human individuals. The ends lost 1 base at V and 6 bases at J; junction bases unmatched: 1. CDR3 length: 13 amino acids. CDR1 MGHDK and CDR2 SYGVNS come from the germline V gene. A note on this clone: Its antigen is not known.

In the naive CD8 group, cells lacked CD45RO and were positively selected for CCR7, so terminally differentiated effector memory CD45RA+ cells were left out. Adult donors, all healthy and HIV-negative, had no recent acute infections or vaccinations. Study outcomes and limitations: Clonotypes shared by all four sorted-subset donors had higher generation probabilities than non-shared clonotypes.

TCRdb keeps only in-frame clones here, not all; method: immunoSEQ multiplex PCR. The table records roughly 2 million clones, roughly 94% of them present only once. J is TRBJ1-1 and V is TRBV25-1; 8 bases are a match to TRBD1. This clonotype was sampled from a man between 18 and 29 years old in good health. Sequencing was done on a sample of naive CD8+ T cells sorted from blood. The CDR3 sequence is CASSEWDRPEAFF. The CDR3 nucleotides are TGTGCCAGCAGTGAATGGGACAGGCCTGAAGCTTTCTTT.